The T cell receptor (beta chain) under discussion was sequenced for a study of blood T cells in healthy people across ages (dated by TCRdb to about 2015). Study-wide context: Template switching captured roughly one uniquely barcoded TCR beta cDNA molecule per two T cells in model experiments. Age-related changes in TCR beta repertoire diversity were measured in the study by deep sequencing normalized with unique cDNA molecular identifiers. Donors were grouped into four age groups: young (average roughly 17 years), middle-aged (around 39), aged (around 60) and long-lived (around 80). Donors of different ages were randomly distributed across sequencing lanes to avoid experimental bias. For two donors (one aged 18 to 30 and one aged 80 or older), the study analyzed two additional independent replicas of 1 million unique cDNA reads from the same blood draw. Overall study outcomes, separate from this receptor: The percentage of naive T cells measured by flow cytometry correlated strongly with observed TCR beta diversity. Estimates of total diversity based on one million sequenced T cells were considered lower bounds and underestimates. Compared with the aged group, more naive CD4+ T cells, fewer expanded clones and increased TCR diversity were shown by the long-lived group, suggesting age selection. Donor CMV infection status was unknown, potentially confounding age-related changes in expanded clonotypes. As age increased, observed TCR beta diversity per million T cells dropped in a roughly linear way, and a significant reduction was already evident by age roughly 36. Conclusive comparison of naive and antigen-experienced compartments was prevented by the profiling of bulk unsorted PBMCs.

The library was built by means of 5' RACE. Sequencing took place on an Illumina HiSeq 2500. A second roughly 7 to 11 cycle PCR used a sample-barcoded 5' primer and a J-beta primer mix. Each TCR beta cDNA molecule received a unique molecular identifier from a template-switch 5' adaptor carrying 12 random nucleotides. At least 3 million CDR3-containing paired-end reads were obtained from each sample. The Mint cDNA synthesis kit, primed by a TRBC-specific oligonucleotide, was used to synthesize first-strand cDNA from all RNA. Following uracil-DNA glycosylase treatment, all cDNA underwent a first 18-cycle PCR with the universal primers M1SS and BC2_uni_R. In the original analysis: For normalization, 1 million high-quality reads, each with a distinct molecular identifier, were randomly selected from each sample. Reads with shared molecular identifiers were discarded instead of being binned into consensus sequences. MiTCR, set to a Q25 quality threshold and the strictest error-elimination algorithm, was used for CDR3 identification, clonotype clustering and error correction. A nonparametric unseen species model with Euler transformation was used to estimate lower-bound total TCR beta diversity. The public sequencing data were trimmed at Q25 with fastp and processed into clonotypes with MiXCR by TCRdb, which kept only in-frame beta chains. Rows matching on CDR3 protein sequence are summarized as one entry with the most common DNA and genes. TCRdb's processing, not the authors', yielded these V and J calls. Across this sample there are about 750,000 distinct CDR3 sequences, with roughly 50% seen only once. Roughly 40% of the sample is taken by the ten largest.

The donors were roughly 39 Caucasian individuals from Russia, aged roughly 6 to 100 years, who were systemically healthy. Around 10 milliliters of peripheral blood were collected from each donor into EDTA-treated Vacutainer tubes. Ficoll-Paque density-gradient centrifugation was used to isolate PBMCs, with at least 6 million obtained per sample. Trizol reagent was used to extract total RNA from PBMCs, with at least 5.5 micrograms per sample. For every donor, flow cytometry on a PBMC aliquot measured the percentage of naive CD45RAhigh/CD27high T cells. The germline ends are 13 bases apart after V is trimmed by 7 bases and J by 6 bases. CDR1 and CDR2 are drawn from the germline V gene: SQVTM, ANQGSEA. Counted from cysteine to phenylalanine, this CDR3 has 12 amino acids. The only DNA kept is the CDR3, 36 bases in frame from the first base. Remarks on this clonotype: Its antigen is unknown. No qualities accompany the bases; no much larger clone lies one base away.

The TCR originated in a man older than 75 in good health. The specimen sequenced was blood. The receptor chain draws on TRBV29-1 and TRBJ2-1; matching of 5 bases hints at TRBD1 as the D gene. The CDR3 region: CSARPRANEQFF. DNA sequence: TGCAGCGCCCGGCCCAGGGCCAATGAGCAGTTCTTC.